Listed below are T cell receptor beta chains from one sample, sequenced in a study of tumor-infiltrating lymphocytes in primary liver carcinoma. A single record per CDR3 protein comes from TCRdb applying MiXCR to the multiplex PCR reads. Of about 200,000 distinct CDR3 sequences in the sample, around four fifths were seen once. The sequenced sample consisted of tumor tissue from primary liver carcinoma. These receptors were obtained from a man aged 40-49 years with primary liver carcinoma and hepatitis B virus infection. CDR3s include the opening cysteine and the closing phenylalanine or tryptophan. D genes are given only for firm matches. Expanded clones are given a class, and other clones once, few, many or no size at all.

clone size	J gene	V gene	D gene	CDR3 protein	CDR3 DNA
-	TRBJ2-7	TRBV29-1	-	CSVAPWGTNNEQYF	TGCAGCGTTGCCCCTTGGGGGACCAACAACGAGCAGTACTTC
-	TRBJ1-5	TRBV6-1	-	CTSISVLGGTQHF	TGTACTAGCATTAGCGTCCTTGGCGGGACCCAGCATTTT
-	TRBJ2-7	TRBV6-6	-	CASLFDGGTSSYEQYF	TGTGCCAGTCTTTTCGATGGCGGAACAAGCTCCTACGAACAGTACTTC
-	TRBJ1-5	TRBV12-3/TRBV12-4	-	CASSLGTTNQPQHF	TGTGCCAGCAGTTTGGGGACTACCAACCAGCCCCAGCATTTT
few	TRBJ2-3	TRBV9	TRBD2	CASSVGLAGGDTQYF	TGTGCCAGCAGCGTAGGACTAGCGGGAGGAGATACGCAGTATTTT
-	TRBJ2-3	TRBV5-1	-	CANRRGSRSADTQYF	TGCGCCAATCGACGGGGCAGCAGAAGCGCAGATACGCAGTATTTT
once	TRBJ2-7	TRBV28	-	CASSPPVEQYF	TGTGCTAGCAGTCCCCCGGTCGAGCAGTACTTC
-	TRBJ2-5	TRBV6-5	TRBD1	CASSFGQGQETRYF	TGTGCCAGCAGTTTCGGACAGGGACAAGAGACCCGGTACTTC
-	TRBJ2-1	TRBV5-4	TRBD2	CASSLATSGRLYYEKFF	TGTGCCAGCAGCCTCGCAACTAGCGGGAGGCTCTACTATGAGAAGTTCTTC
-	TRBJ2-1	TRBV29-1	TRBD2	CSAGVAGGFYNEQFF	TGCAGTGCTGGAGTAGCGGGAGGGTTCTACAATGAGCAGTTCTTC
-	TRBJ2-1	TRBV5-1	-	CASSLEPSRNEQFF	TGCGCCAGCAGCTTGGAGCCTAGTAGAAATGAGCAGTTCTTC
-	TRBJ2-7	TRBV5-4	-	CACSLTWTARLGEQYF	TGTGCCTGCAGCCTAACCTGGACAGCTCGTTTAGGGGAGCAGTACTTC
-	TRBJ2-5	TRBV6-5	-	CASNYPGAETRYF	TGTGCCAGCAATTACCCGGGGGCGGAGACCCGGTACTTC
-	TRBJ2-3	TRBV29-1	-	CSGGTGDNTSTDTQYF	TGCAGCGGCGGGACGGGGGACAATACTAGCACAGATACGCAGTATTTT
-	TRBJ1-6	TRBV11-2	-	CAGGLGDDGYNSHLHF	TGTGCCGGCGGCTTAGGGGACGACGGTTATAATTCACACCTCCACTTT
many	TRBJ1-2	TRBV6-2/TRBV6-3	-	CATSGTNYGYTF	TGTGCCACCTCCGGGACAAACTATGGCTACACCTTC
-	TRBJ2-3	TRBV11-2	-	CASSLDPGENNSDTQYF	TGCGCCAGCAGCTTAGATCCGGGGGAGAATAACTCAGATACGCAGTATTTT
-	TRBJ1-2	TRBV2	TRBD1	CASSASGGTGYDYTF	TGTGCCAGCAGTGCCTCGGGAGGGACAGGGTATGACTACACCTTC
-	TRBJ1-1	TRBV29-1	TRBD1	CSDAVQGSNTEAFF	TGCAGCGATGCAGTACAGGGGTCTAACACTGAAGCTTTCTTT
-	TRBJ1-5	TRBV11-2	-	CASSLVGVTGSNQPRQF	TGTGCCAGCAGCTTAGTAGGGGTAACAGGGAGTAATCAGCCCCGACAGTTT
-	TRBJ2-1	TRBV11-2	TRBD2	CASSLDLGTNNEQFF	TGTGCCAGCAGCTTAGATTTGGGGACTAACAATGAGCAGTTCTTC
-	TRBJ2-3	TRBV29-1	-	CSVPDNTDTHYF	TGCAGCGTTCCCGACAACACAGATACGCATTATTTT
-	TRBJ2-3	TRBV5-4	TRBD2	CASNIGLAVTDTQYF	TGTGCCAGCAACATAGGACTAGCGGTCACAGATACGCAGTATTTT
-	TRBJ2-7	TRBV12-3/TRBV12-4	TRBD1	CTTSLGQGATYEQYF	TGTACTACCAGTTTAGGGCAGGGGGCTACTTACGAGCAGTACTTC
-	TRBJ2-3	TRBV14	-	CATSQDGENTQYF	TGTGCCACCAGCCAAGACGGCGAAAATACGCAGTATTTT
-	TRBJ2-7	TRBV28	-	CTSTPNDAGWWEQYF	TGTACCAGCACCCCAAACGATGCGGGGTGGTGGGAGCAGTATTTC
-	TRBJ1-5	TRBV12-3/TRBV12-4	-	CASGKDRIDQPEHF	TGTGCCAGCGGTAAGGACAGAATAGATCAGCCCGAGCATTTT
-	TRBJ2-3	TRBV5-1	-	CASNPRDGGTQYF	TGCGCCAGCAACCCCAGGGACGGAGGTACGCAGTATTTT
-	TRBJ1-2	TRBV19	-	CASGRLPAYGYTF	TGTGCCAGTGGGAGGTTACCAGCCTATGGCTACACCTTC
-	TRBJ1-6	TRBV6-6	-	CTSSSTGISPLHF	TGTACCAGCAGTAGTACAGGAATTTCACCCCTCCACTTC
medium-sized	TRBJ2-1	TRBV11-1	-	CASSEVVGKQFF	TGTGCCAGCAGCGAGGTAGTGGGTAAGCAGTTCTTC
medium-sized	TRBJ2-2	TRBV29-1	-	CSVGLGWGMTGELFF	TGCAGCGTTGGTTTAGGGTGGGGGATGACCGGGGAGCTGTTTTTT
-	TRBJ1-1	TRBV6-6	TRBD1	CASSTGGTTETFF	TGTGCTAGCAGCACAGGGGGGACTACTGAAACTTTCTTC
-	TRBJ2-6	TRBV29-1	TRBD2	CSVGGTSGSLSGVIVLTF	TGCAGCGTTGGAGGGACTAGCGGGAGCCTCTCTGGGGTCATCGTCCTGACTTTC
many	TRBJ2-7	TRBV6-2/TRBV6-3	-	CASAATGAYEQYF	TGTGCCAGCGCCGCGACAGGAGCCTACGAGCAGTACTTC
-	TRBJ1-6	TRBV6-6	-	CVSTEGTALPLHF	TGTGTCAGTACTGAAGGGACCGCTCTACCCCTCCACTTT
once	TRBJ2-5	TRBV4-1	TRBD2	CATSSSGGPASGQETQNF	TGCGCCACCAGCTCTTCAGGAGGGCCCGCTAGCGGCCAAGAGACCCAGAACTTC
-	TRBJ1-2	TRBV29-1	-	CSLGGRENYGHTF	TGCAGCCTCGGGGGCAGGGAAAACTATGGCCACACCTTC
-	TRBJ2-3	TRBV6-5	TRBD2	CASNPGLAVTDRQYF	TGTGCCAGTAACCCAGGACTAGCGGTAACAGATAGGCAGTATTTT
-	TRBJ1-1	TRBV11-2	-	CASSLGWLNTEAFF	TGTGCCAGCAGCCTTGGATGGCTGAACACCGAAGCTTTCTTT
-	TRBJ2-1	TRBV11-3	-	CASSLGINNEQFF	TGTGCCAGCAGCTTAGGGATCAACAATGAGCAGTTCTTC
-	TRBJ2-5	TRBV6-6	-	CAGIYLGVGQETQYF	TGTGCCGGCATTTACTTGGGTGTAGGACAAGAGACCCAGTACTTC
-	TRBJ1-5	TRBV10-3	-	CAINESTCQPQHF	TGTGCCATCAATGAGTCGACATGTCAGCCCCAGCATTTT
-	TRBJ2-6	TRBV6-5	-	CASSYGGTSSGANVLTF	TGTGCCAGTAGTTACGGAGGCACTTCCTCTGGGGCCAACGTCCTGACTTTC
many	TRBJ2-2	TRBV4-3	-	CASSQLTTAGELFF	TGCGCCAGCAGCCAACTAACTACGGCCGGGGAGCTGTTTTTT
-	TRBJ2-5	TRBV6-6	-	CVSSPQETKYF	TGTGTCAGCAGTCCTCAAGAGACCAAGTACTTC
-	TRBJ1-4	TRBV11-2	-	CTSSEPSANEKLFF	TGTACCAGCAGCGAGCCCTCGGCTAATGAAAAACTGTTTTTT
-	TRBJ2-1	TRBV29-1	TRBD1	CSVEFGTGGSYEQLF	TGCAGCGTTGAGTTCGGGACAGGGGGCTCTTATGAGCAGTTATTC
-	TRBJ2-7	TRBV4-1	-	CASSQTAGTESWYEQYF	TGCGCCAGCAGCCAGACTGCCGGTACAGAGTCGTGGTACGAGCAGTACTTC
-	TRBJ2-1	TRBV5-6	-	CASSPSGSGRDNEQLF	TGTGCCAGTAGCCCGTCTGGGAGCGGAAGGGACAATGAGCAGTTATTC
many	TRBJ2-7	TRBV28	TRBD2	CASSSPGLASPYEQYF	TGTGCCAGCAGTTCCCCCGGACTAGCGAGCCCCTACGAGCAGTACTTC
-	TRBJ1-1	TRBV5-6	-	CASSATELRMNTEAIF	TGTGCCAGCAGCGCGACAGAACTCCGTATGAACACTGAAGCTATCTTT
-	TRBJ2-7	TRBV29-1	-	CSAMTSGAGTPYKQYF	TGCAGCGCCATGACATCTGGGGCTGGCACTCCCTACAAGCAGTACTTC